The 2 T cell receptor beta chains below all came from one sample that was sequenced in a study of blood T cells in healthy people across ages. Primed by a sample-barcoded 5' primer and a J-beta primer mix, a second PCR proceeded for about 6 to 11 cycles. In TCRdb, the 5' RACE reads were re-called with MiXCR into one record per CDR3 protein. Of roughly 1 million distinct CDR3 sequences listed, approximately 26% are singletons. These same data were also listed under a study on T cells of mothers and their children.

The specimen was blood. These receptors all come from a girl aged 2-10 years in good health.

This clonotype was detected a few times. The genes are TRBV4-1 and TRBJ2-1; TRBD2 might be the D (5 bases). Germline-derived CDR1 and CDR2 are MGHRA and YSYEKL. This CDR3 region has 17 residues. V was shortened by 2 bases and J by 2 bases, with 16 bases between the two germline ends. The CDR3: CASSQHPGTVAYNEQFF. CDR3 in DNA: TGCGCCAGCAGCCAACACCCGGGAACGGTAGCCTACAATGAGCAGTTCTTC.

The V and J genes are TRBV29-1 and TRBJ1-1, with 9 bases aligning to TRBD1. Germline CDR1 SQVTM, CDR2 ANQGSEA. CDR3 length: 13 residues. V gave up 5 bases and J gave up 1 base; unmatched junction bases: 2. The CDR3 protein is CSVLQGANTEAFF. Here the CDR3 DNA reads TGCAGCGTTTTACAGGGGGCGAACACTGAAGCTTTCTTT. Full variable domain (remainder filled in from reference TRBV29-1 and TRBJ1-1): SAVISQKPSRDICQRGTSLTIQCQVDSQVTMMFWYRQQPGQSLTLIATANQGSEATYESGFVIDKFPISRPNLTFSTLTVSNMSPEDSSIYLCSVLQGANTEAFFGQGTRLTVV.